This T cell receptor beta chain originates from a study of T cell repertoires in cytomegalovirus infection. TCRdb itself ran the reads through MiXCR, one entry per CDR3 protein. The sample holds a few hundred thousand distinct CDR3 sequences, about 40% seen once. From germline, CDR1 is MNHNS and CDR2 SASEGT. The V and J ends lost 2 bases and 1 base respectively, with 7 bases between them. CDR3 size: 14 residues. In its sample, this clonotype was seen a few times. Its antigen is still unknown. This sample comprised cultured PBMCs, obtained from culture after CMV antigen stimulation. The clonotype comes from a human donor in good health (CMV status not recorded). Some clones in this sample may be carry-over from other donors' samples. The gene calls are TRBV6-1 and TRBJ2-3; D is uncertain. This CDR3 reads CASSEYPGTDTQYF. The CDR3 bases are TGTGCCAGCAGTGAATACCCAGGCACAGATACGCAGTATTTT.